This T cell receptor beta chain was identified during a study of response to subunit inactivated influenza vaccine. V was shortened by 0 bases and J by 0 bases, with 9 bases between the two germline ends. Germline CDR1 and CDR2: MNHEY and SVGAGI. This CDR3 region has 16 residues. This clonotype was seen only a few times. TCRdb independently ran MiXCR on the RT-PCR reads; one entry per CDR3 protein. This repertoire shows around 200,000 distinct CDR3 sequences, around an eighth found once; its top ten account for approximately 25%. The sequences come from CD8+ T cells sorted from PBMCs, collected roughly 5 days after vaccination. The V and J genes are TRBV6-5 and TRBJ2-1; no definite D call. The source of this sequence is a man aged 45-65 years who received an inactivated influenza vaccine. CDR3 coding DNA: TGTGCCAGCAGTTACTCCCTATTGAGCTCCTACAATGAGCAGTTCTTC. Residues: CASSYSLLSSYNEQFF.